This T cell receptor beta chain was retrieved from a study of blood T cell repertoires in COVID-19. Using immunoSEQ multiplex PCR, the repertoire was profiled, and TCRdb retains in-frame clones only, with some absent. The data contain over 90,000 clones, over 75% of them seen just once; the ten biggest clones take up roughly 13%. Looked up from germline, CDR1 is SGDLS and CDR2 is YYNGEE. V was cut by 6 bases and J by 6 bases, with 15 bases left in between. The CDR3 runs to 13 residues. Sequenced input: peripheral blood. The receptor's source is a human donor in a cohort sampled during active or convalescent COVID-19. This chain connects TRBV9 to TRBJ1-2; possibly TRBD1 for D (5 bases). For the CDR3, the DNA is TGTGCCAGCAATCGGGTGGGGGGTGATGGCTACACCTTC. This gives the protein CASNRVGGDGYTF.